The 26 T cell receptor beta chains given below trace back to one sample, sequenced in a study of blood T cell repertoires in COVID-19. TCRdb's table, derived via immunoSEQ multiplex PCR, lists solely in-frame clones and lacks some. The sample has around 67,000 clones; around 80% are singletons. Sequenced material: peripheral blood. All receptors come from a human donor in a cohort sampled during active COVID-19.

V usage is TRBV5-8 and J usage is TRBJ1-5, with TRBD1 matching over 11 bases. The CDR3 is 15 amino acids. V lost 4 bases, J lost 4 bases, and 4 bases stayed unmatched. The germline V gene encodes CDR1 SGHTS and CDR2 YDEGEE. This CDR3 reads CASSPGTGGNQPQHF. Written as DNA, the CDR3 is TGTGCCAGCAGCCCGGGGACAGGGGGTAATCAGCCCCAGCATTTT.

This clone was observed once. The chain joins TRBV5-1 to TRBJ2-7, with unresolved D. From germline, CDR1 is SGHRS and CDR2 YFSETQ. The length of the CDR3 is 15 residues. Deletions cut 4 bases from V and 1 base from J, with 15 bases between. CDR3 nucleotide sequence: TGCGCCAGCAGCGCCGGAGTGTTTAGTTCCTACGAGCAGTACTTC. It yields the protein CASSAGVFSSYEQYF.

The V call is TRBV6-6, the J call TRBJ2-1; 16 nucleotides line up with TRBD2. The junction had 3 bases not matched to a gene; V was cut back by 0 bases and J by 10 bases. The CDR3 is 16 residues long. Germline values: CDR1 MNHNY, CDR2 SVGAGI (reference sequence). The CDR3 here is CASSYSGLAGGGEQFF. The CDR3 DNA is TGTGCCAGCAGTTACTCGGGACTAGCGGGAGGGGGGGAGCAGTTCTTC.

This clone appeared once. The chain links TRBV13 to TRBJ2-3, with TRBD2 identical over 9 bases. V was clipped by 5 bases and J by 11 bases; unmatched bases: 5. The CDR3 is 12 residues long. Germline CDR1 is PRHDT and CDR2 is FYEKMQ (reference sequence). The CDR3 reads CASSRGTSMQYF. The CDR3 DNA follows: TGTGCCAGCAGCCGCGGGACTAGCATGCAGTATTTT.

The chain links TRBV30 to TRBJ1-1; TRBD1 agrees at 7 bases. There are 14 residues in the CDR3. J lost 5 bases, V lost 3 bases, and 9 bases had no gene match. Germline V CDR1 and CDR2: GTSNPN, SVGIG (reference sequence). The CDR3 DNA reads TGTGCCTGGAGCAAGACAGGGCGGGGAACTGAAGCTTTCTTT. This codes for CAWSKTGRGTEAFF.

V is TRBV5-1 and J is TRBJ2-7, with TRBD2 identical over 8 bases. The CDR3 is 16 amino acids. Trimming cost V 1 base and J 4 bases; bases outside gene matches: 10. Germline V gene data show CDR1 as SGHRS and CDR2 as YFSETQ. Written as DNA, the CDR3 is TGCGCCAGCAGCTTGAATCAGGGGCGGGGGGATTACGAGCAGTACTTC. Protein product: CASSLNQGRGDYEQYF.

The chain couples TRBV5-4 to TRBJ2-2; possibly TRBD1 for D (6 bases). The V end lost 5 bases, the J end lost 4 bases, and 21 bases lay between the germline ends. CDR1 and CDR2 from the germline V gene are SGHNT and YYREEE (reference sequence). The CDR3 consists of 17 residues. The CDR3 sequence: CASRSDSSWASTGELFF. CDR3 DNA sequence: TGTGCCAGCAGGTCGGACAGCTCGTGGGCGAGCACCGGGGAGCTGTTTTTT. Full variable domain (rest looked up from reference TRBV5-4 and TRBJ2-2): ETGVTQSPTHLIKTRGQQVTLRCSSQSGHNTVSWYQQALGQGPQFIFQYYREEENGRGNFPPRFSGLQFPNYSSELNVNALELDDSALYLCASRSDSSWASTGELFFGEGSRLTVL.

This chain uses TRBV2 with TRBJ2-2, with no clear D. The CDR3 length is 15 residues. Looked up from germline, CDR1 is SNHLY and CDR2 is FYNNEI. V lost 4 bases to trimming and J lost 7 bases, with 16 bases between them. This chain's CDR3 is CASSGHSWVDGELFF. The CDR3 coding sequence is TGTGCCAGCAGTGGTCACAGCTGGGTTGACGGGGAGCTGTTTTTT.

This chain uses TRBV5-4 with TRBJ2-1; 11 positions agree with TRBD2. The junction had 7 bases not matched to a gene; V was cut back by 4 bases and J by 7 bases. The length of the CDR3 is 15 residues. CDR1 and CDR2 from the germline V gene are SGHNT and YYREEE (reference sequence). In nucleotides, the CDR3 is TGTGCCAGCAGCAGGGGACTAGCGGAGGGGAATGAGCAGTTCTTC. Translating it yields CASSRGLAEGNEQFF.

This clone was detected once. CDR3 DNA sequence: TGTGCCAGCAGCTTAGTACTACTGGAGACCCAGTACTTC. Translated, it gives CASSLVLLETQYF. J is TRBJ2-5 and V is TRBV7-9; D is undetermined. In germline, CDR1 is SEHNR, CDR2 FQNEAQ (reference sequence). Trimming stripped 1 base from V and 5 bases from J, with 8 bases between. CDR3 length: 13 residues.

The V and J genes are TRBV10-2 and TRBJ2-5, with 10 positions matching TRBD1. CDR3 length equals 14 residues. J gave up 9 bases and V 9 bases, and 13 bases lay outside the gene matches. The germline gives CDR1 WSHSY, CDR2 SAAADI. CDR3 DNA: TGCGCCAGTGGGGGACAGGGGCGTATCGAGGCCCAGTACTTC. Protein sequence: CASGGQGRIEAQYF.

The CDR3 DNA reads TGTGCCAGCAGCTCGTCATGGGGGGTTCAGCCCCAGCATTTT. This encodes CASSSSWGVQPQHF. V is TRBV7-9 and J is TRBJ1-5; D is perhaps TRBD1 (5 bases). This CDR3 is 14 amino acids long. Germline values: CDR1 SEHNR, CDR2 FQNEAQ (reference sequence). With 4 bases removed from V and 6 bases from J, the gap between germline ends came to 13 bases. The entire variable domain, with the rest obtained from reference TRBV7-9 and TRBJ1-5, is as follows: DTGVSQNPRHKITKRGQNVTFRCDPISEHNRLYWYRQTLGQGPEFLTYFQNEAQLEKSRLLSDRFSAERPKGSFSTLEIQRTEQGDSAMYLCASSSSWGVQPQHFGDGTRLSIL.

The chain recombines TRBV2 with TRBJ2-2, with 8 bases that match TRBD1. Germline V lookup: CDR1 SNHLY, CDR2 FYNNEI. The J segment lost 3 bases and the V segment lost 5 bases, leaving 2 bases of the junction unmatched. The length of the CDR3 is 14 residues. Written as DNA, the CDR3 is TGTGCCAGCAGTTTGACAGGGGACACCGGGGAGCTGTTTTTT. The encoded protein is CASSLTGDTGELFF.

This rearrangement joins TRBV9 to TRBJ1-1; maybe TRBD1 (6 bases). The V end was cut by 3 bases, the J end by 3 bases, with 9 bases between. The CDR3 has 13 amino acids. From germline, CDR1 is SGDLS and CDR2 YYNGEE. The CDR3 sequence: CASSETGYTEAFF. DNA of the CDR3: TGTGCCAGCAGCGAGACAGGATACACTGAAGCTTTCTTT.

This chain joins TRBV23-1 and TRBJ2-5, with D maybe TRBD2 (7 bases). TRBV23-1 is an open reading frame, and its role is uncertain. The CDR3 is made up of 17 amino acids. V dropped 0 bases and J dropped 5 bases, with 19 bases sitting between them. CDR3 nucleotides: TGCGCCAGCAGTCAATCCGGGGGGCTAGGAGGCCGGGAGACCCAGTACTTC. This gives the protein CASSQSGGLGGRETQYF.

V is TRBV11-2 and J is TRBJ1-2, with D maybe TRBD1 (5 bases). The germline V and J ends were trimmed by 0 bases and 4 bases, with 12 bases remaining between them. The CDR3 is 15 residues long. Germline values: CDR1 SGHAT, CDR2 FQNNGV. CDR3 DNA sequence: TGTGCCAGCAGCTTAGATTTTGGGGGGGGCTATGGCTACACCTTC. Residues: CASSLDFGGGYGYTF.

CDR3 bases: TGTGCCAGCAGTTACTCCCGGGGGGAGCAGTACTTC. This encodes CASSYSRGEQYF. The chain has TRBV6-2 or TRBV6-3 and TRBJ2-7; a weak D match, TRBD2 (6 bases). From germline, CDR1 is MNHEY and CDR2 SVGEGT. The CDR3 contains 12 residues. Between the trimmed V and J ends, which lost 0 bases and 7 bases, there was a span of 7 bases.

The rearrangement joins TRBV7-6 to TRBJ1-1; a possible D gene is TRBD1 (5 bases). The CDR3 spans 14 residues. Germline assignment: CDR1 SGHVS and CDR2 FNYEAQ. V shed 2 bases and J shed 4 bases, with 11 bases lying between them. The CDR3 loop reads CASSLNPGGTEAFF. In DNA form, the CDR3 reads TGTGCCAGCAGCTTAAACCCGGGGGGCACTGAAGCTTTCTTT.

This clone was observed a handful of times. This chain joins TRBV7-2 and TRBJ1-1; 12 bases align to TRBD1. The CDR3 length is 16 residues. V shed 4 bases, J shed 0 bases, and the junction held 3 bases outside the gene matches. Germline V gene data show CDR1 as SGHTA and CDR2 as FQGNSA. CDR3: CASSSGQGALNTEAFF. The CDR3 nucleotides read TGTGCCAGCAGCTCGGGACAGGGGGCTCTGAACACTGAAGCTTTCTTT.

V and J are TRBV6-2 or TRBV6-3 and TRBJ1-1; D possibly corresponds to TRBD1 (5 bases). V lost 5 bases, J lost 10 bases, and 17 bases lay in between. The CDR3 totals 13 residues. Germline CDR1 and CDR2: MNHEY and SVGEGT. CDR3 coding DNA: TGTGCCAGCAGTCTACCCCAGGGTCGGGCAGCTTTCTTT. Protein product: CASSLPQGRAAFF.

The table lists this clone with many counts. In nucleotides, the CDR3 is TGTGCCAGCAGTGCCGGCGGTGAGGGGGCTGAAGCTTTCTTT. This sequence encodes CASSAGGEGAEAFF. The rearrangement links TRBV25-1 to TRBJ1-1, with a weak D call TRBD1 (6 bases). V was cut by 4 bases and J by 6 bases, with 15 bases left in between. In germline, CDR1 is MGHDK, CDR2 SYGVNS. The CDR3 spans 14 residues.

This chain connects TRBV18 to TRBJ2-7; 7 bases match TRBD1. Germline V CDR1 and CDR2: KGHSH, LQKENI. The CDR3 totals 13 residues. V trimming: 1 base; J trimming: 5 bases; junction bases outside the gene matches: 2. CDR3 sequence (DNA): TGTGCCAGCTCACCACTCGGGACAGACGAGCAGTACTTC. Amino acid sequence: CASSPLGTDEQYF. The full variable domain, with the rest looked up from reference TRBV18 and TRBJ2-7, is NAGVMQNPRHLVRRRGQEARLRCSPMKGHSHVYWYRQLPEEGLKFMVYLQKENIIDESGMPKERFSAEFPKEGPSILRIQQVVRGDSAAYFCASSPLGTDEQYFGPGTRLTVT.

V usage is TRBV6-5 and J usage is TRBJ1-2, with no clear D. Germline CDR1 reads MNHEY; CDR2 reads SVGAGI. The length of the CDR3 is 14 residues. With 4 bases removed from V and 3 bases from J, the gap between germline ends came to 12 bases. CDR3 in DNA: TGTGCCAGCAGTTGGGAGAGGCCCTACTATGGCTACACCTTC. It codes for CASSWERPYYGYTF.

The V call is TRBV3-1 (or the pseudogene TRBV3-2), the J call TRBJ2-6; D uncertain. Between the trimmed V and J ends, which lost 4 bases and 1 base, there was a span of 11 bases. The CDR3 has 16 residues. The germline V gene encodes CDR1 LGHDT and CDR2 YNNKEL (reference sequence). The DNA of the CDR3 is TGTGCCAGCAGCCCCGACATGGTTTCTGGGGCCAACGTCCTGACTTTC. Translation gives CASSPDMVSGANVLTF.

This clone appeared a single time. The chain combines TRBV7-6 with TRBJ2-5, with 9 bases that match TRBD1. J was trimmed by 4 bases and V by 3 bases; bases with no gene match: 9. The germline CDR1 and CDR2 sequences are SGHVS and FNYEAQ. This CDR3 has 16 amino acids. CDR3 region: CASSFTGQGGGETQYF. In DNA form, the CDR3 reads TGTGCCAGCAGCTTCACGGGACAGGGAGGAGGAGAGACCCAGTACTTC.

The V and J genes are TRBV19 and TRBJ1-2; TRBD1 might be the D (6 bases). V dropped 4 bases and J dropped 13 bases, with 16 bases sitting between them. This CDR3 comprises 12 residues. In germline, CDR1 is LNHDA, CDR2 SQIVND (reference sequence). DNA for the CDR3: TGTGCCAGTAGTAATCGGCGTGGGACAAGCACCTTC. Its protein product is CASSNRRGTSTF.